One TCR beta chain is described in this entry. The repertoire was sequenced with immunoSEQ multiplex PCR; TCRdb's copy has only in-frame clones and lacks some. This repertoire shows 55,000 to 65,000 clones, roughly 95% found once; its top ten account for less than 4.5%. This record comes from a study of technical replicates of blood from a handful of donors. With V trimmed by 0 bases and J by 2 bases, 4 bases remained unmatched. Germline CDR1 and CDR2: MGHRA and YSYEKL. CDR3 length equals 15 residues. The receptor comes from a human donor in good health. Some clones in this sample may be carry-over from other donors' samples. What was sequenced was PBMCs. V is TRBV4-1 and J is TRBJ2-7; 7 bases match TRBD1. The CDR3 sequence is CASSQDSQGAYEQYF. In DNA form, the CDR3 reads TGCGCCAGCAGCCAAGATAGCCAGGGGGCCTACGAGCAGTACTTC.